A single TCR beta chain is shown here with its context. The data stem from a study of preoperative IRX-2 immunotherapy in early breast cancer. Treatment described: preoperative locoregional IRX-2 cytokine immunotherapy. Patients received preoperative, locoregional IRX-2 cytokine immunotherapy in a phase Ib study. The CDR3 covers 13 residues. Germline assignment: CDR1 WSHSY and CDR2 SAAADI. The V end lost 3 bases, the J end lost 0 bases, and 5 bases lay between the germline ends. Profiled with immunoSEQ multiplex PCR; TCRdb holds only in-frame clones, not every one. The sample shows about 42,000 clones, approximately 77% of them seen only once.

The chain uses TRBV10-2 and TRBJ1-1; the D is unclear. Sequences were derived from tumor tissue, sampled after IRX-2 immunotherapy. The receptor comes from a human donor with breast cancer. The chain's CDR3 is CASSEGLNTEAFF. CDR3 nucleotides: TGCGCCAGCAGTGAAGGGCTGAACACTGAAGCTTTCTTT.